Listed below are T cell receptor beta chains from one sample, sequenced in a study of ipilimumab plus nivolumab after autologous stem cell transplantation. Generated by immunoSEQ multiplex PCR, the TCRdb table keeps only in-frame clones and is missing some. This sample has roughly 20,000 clones; over 65% occur once, and the top ten carry around 20%. The sample was PBMCs, taken in a trial of ipilimumab plus nivolumab as post-transplant consolidation. The receptors shown here come from a male donor with diffuse large B-cell lymphoma. The CDR3 runs from the conserved cysteine through the conserved F or W. A D gene is named only where the DNA matches it firmly. The listing skips clone size in some rows; elsewhere it reads once, few, many or a size class.

.	TRBV7-3	.	TRBJ2-3	CASSYSPGGTDTQYF	TGTGCCAGCTCGTATTCCCCAGGTGGGACAGATACGCAGTATTTT
.	TRBV4-1	TRBD1	TRBJ2-1	CASSPPDRGGNNEQFF	TGTGCCAGCAGCCCCCCGGACAGGGGGGGAAACAATGAGCAGTTCTTC
.	TRBV4-3	TRBD1	TRBJ1-2	CASSQDHPSGTGGAGGYTF	TGCGCCAGCAGCCAAGATCACCCTTCCGGGACAGGGGGCGCAGGAGGCTACACCTTC
few	TRBV9	.	TRBJ2-2	CASSVERAGELFF	TGTGCCAGCAGCGTAGAGCGGGCCGGGGAGCTGTTTTTT
medium-sized	TRBV30	.	TRBJ1-5	CAWSTGNQPQHF	TGTGCCTGGAGTACTGGCAATCAGCCCCAGCATTTT
few	TRBV4-1	.	TRBJ1-1	CASSQDRWGDTEAFF	TGCGCCAGCAGCCAAGATAGGTGGGGAGACACTGAAGCTTTCTTT
.	TRBV28	.	TRBJ2-1	CASSLGGSGRQFF	TGTGCCAGCAGTTTGGGGGGCTCTGGTCGGCAGTTCTTC
once	TRBV28	.	TRBJ1-5	CASTAWGHLNQPQHF	TGTGCCAGCACCGCTTGGGGACACCTAAATCAGCCCCAGCATTTT
.	TRBV2	.	TRBJ1-6	CASSEVQENSPLHF	TGTGCCAGCAGTGAAGTACAAGAAAATTCACCCCTCCACTTT
.	TRBV15	.	TRBJ2-7	CATSRDLATYEQYF	TGTGCCACCAGCAGAGATCTGGCGACCTACGAGCAGTACTTC
few	TRBV19	TRBD2	TRBJ2-3	CASSIDSGGDTQYF	TGTGCCAGTAGTATCGATAGCGGGGGAGATACGCAGTATTTT
.	TRBV6-5	TRBD2	TRBJ2-3	CASSRGLAGVDTQYF	TGTGCCAGCAGTAGGGGCCTAGCGGGGGTAGATACGCAGTATTTT
once	TRBV5-6	.	TRBJ1-1	CASSLEMNTEAFF	TGTGCCAGCAGCTTAGAGATGAACACTGAAGCTTTCTTT
.	TRBV29-1	TRBD1	TRBJ2-7	CSVETGAEQYF	TGCAGCGTTGAGACAGGGGCCGAGCAGTACTTC
.	TRBV18	TRBD1	TRBJ2-7	CASSPLGQDYEQYF	TGTGCCAGCTCACCTCTTGGACAGGACTACGAGCAGTACTTC
.	TRBV4-3	.	TRBJ2-5	CASSQDSIAGAGRKETQYF	TGCGCCAGCAGCCAAGATTCTATTGCGGGGGCGGGGAGGAAAGAGACCCAGTACTTC
.	TRBV5-1	TRBD1	TRBJ2-1	CASSLGPTGTHNEQFF	TGCGCCAGCAGCTTGGGGCCGACAGGGACGCACAATGAGCAGTTCTTC
.	TRBV6-5	.	TRBJ2-7	CASSRGTDYEQYF	TGTGCCAGCAGTAGGGGGACGGACTACGAGCAGTACTTC
.	TRBV7-8	TRBD1	TRBJ2-7	CASSLDRGPFREQYF	TGTGCCAGCAGCCTTGACAGGGGGCCCTTTAGGGAGCAGTACTTC
once	TRBV18	.	TRBJ2-1	CASSPDREGLGRRYNEQFF	TGTGCCAGCTCCCCTGACAGGGAGGGACTGGGGAGACGTTACAATGAGCAGTTCTTC
.	TRBV7-2	TRBD1	TRBJ1-3	CASSSRTGGNTIYF	TGTGCCAGCAGCTCTCGGACAGGCGGTAACACCATATATTTT
.	TRBV28	.	TRBJ2-7	CASSGSPEQYF	TGTGCCAGTAGTGGGAGCCCCGAGCAGTACTTC
.	TRBV19	.	TRBJ2-3	CASSSGFTDTQYF	TGTGCCAGTAGCTCGGGGTTCACAGATACGCAGTATTTT
.	TRBV6-1	TRBD1	TRBJ1-5	CASSEGGQGYSNQPQHF	TGTGCCAGCAGTGAAGGGGGACAGGGTTATAGCAATCAGCCCCAGCATTTT
.	TRBV2	.	TRBJ1-1	CASSESSMEAFF	TGTGCCAGCAGTGAATCCAGCATGGAAGCTTTCTTT
.	TRBV5-8	.	TRBJ2-3	CASSSPGLPTDTQYF	TGTGCCAGCAGTTCGCCGGGACTGCCCACAGATACGCAGTATTTT
.	TRBV4-2	.	TRBJ1-1	CASSPTDSVYTEAFF	TGTGCCAGCAGCCCTACGGACAGCGTTTACACTGAAGCTTTCTTT
.	TRBV5-4	TRBD2	TRBJ2-1	CASSSGFQGSAGGDEQFF	TGTGCCAGCAGCTCTGGATTCCAGGGTAGTGCGGGAGGAGATGAGCAGTTCTTC
.	TRBV18	.	TRBJ1-3	CASSTEGGSGNTIYF	TGTGCCAGCTCAACGGAAGGGGGCTCTGGAAACACCATATATTTT
.	TRBV30	.	TRBJ2-1	CAWEYGSGNEQFF	TGTGCCTGGGAGTACGGGAGTGGCAATGAGCAGTTCTTC
.	TRBV19	TRBD1	TRBJ1-1	CASTRTGANTEAFF	TGTGCCAGTACCAGGACAGGGGCGAACACTGAAGCTTTCTTT
.	TRBV27	.	TRBJ1-2	CASSLSGRPLRGGYTF	TGTGCCAGCAGTTTATCGGGCAGGCCTTTAAGGGGCGGCTACACCTTC
.	TRBV6-5	TRBD1	TRBJ1-2	CASSGDRVYGYTF	TGTGCCAGCAGTGGGGACAGAGTCTATGGCTACACCTTC
.	TRBV2	.	TRBJ2-7	CASSEGGAYEQYF	TGTGCCAGCAGTGAAGGGGGAGCCTACGAGCAGTACTTC
.	TRBV9	TRBD2	TRBJ2-5	CASSVETSGGPQYF	TGTGCCAGCAGCGTCGAAACTAGCGGGGGCCCACAGTACTTC
.	TRBV9	.	TRBJ2-3	CASPSGRGTDTQYF	TGTGCCAGCCCCAGTGGGCGCGGCACAGATACGCAGTATTTT
.	TRBV19	TRBD2	TRBJ2-1	CASSLFAGGYNEQFF	TGTGCCAGTAGTCTCTTCGCGGGGGGGTACAATGAGCAGTTCTTC
.	TRBV4-2	TRBD2	TRBJ2-3	CASSLGAGGSTDTQYF	TGTGCCAGCAGCCTAGGAGCGGGGGGATCCACAGATACGCAGTATTTT
.	TRBV5-1	.	TRBJ2-5	CASSTRRGEETQYF	TGCGCCAGCAGCACTCGCAGGGGGGAAGAGACCCAGTACTTC
.	TRBV6-5	.	TRBJ1-1	CASSGRQLNTEAFF	TGTGCCAGCAGTGGGAGACAGTTAAACACTGAAGCTTTCTTT
.	TRBV28	.	TRBJ2-7	CASSLTSSYEQYF	TGTGCCAGCAGTTTAACCTCATCCTACGAGCAGTACTTC
.	TRBV6-5	TRBD1	TRBJ1-5	CASSRTGGNNQPQHF	TGTGCCAGCAGTCGGACAGGGGGGAATAATCAGCCCCAGCATTTT
.	TRBV5-8	.	TRBJ2-5	CASSLELGSETQYF	TGTGCCAGCAGCTTGGAACTAGGGAGCGAGACCCAGTACTTC
once	TRBV4-3	.	TRBJ1-6	CASSQDQGGYNSPLHF	TGCGCCAGCAGCCAAGATCAGGGCGGCTATAATTCACCCCTCCACTTT
.	TRBV9	.	TRBJ2-1	CASSVGGASYNEQFF	TGTGCCAGCAGCGTCGGGGGAGCCTCCTACAATGAGCAGTTCTTC
.	TRBV29-1	.	TRBJ1-2	CSVGGTAANYGYTF	TGCAGCGTTGGGGGGACGGCTGCTAACTATGGCTACACCTTC